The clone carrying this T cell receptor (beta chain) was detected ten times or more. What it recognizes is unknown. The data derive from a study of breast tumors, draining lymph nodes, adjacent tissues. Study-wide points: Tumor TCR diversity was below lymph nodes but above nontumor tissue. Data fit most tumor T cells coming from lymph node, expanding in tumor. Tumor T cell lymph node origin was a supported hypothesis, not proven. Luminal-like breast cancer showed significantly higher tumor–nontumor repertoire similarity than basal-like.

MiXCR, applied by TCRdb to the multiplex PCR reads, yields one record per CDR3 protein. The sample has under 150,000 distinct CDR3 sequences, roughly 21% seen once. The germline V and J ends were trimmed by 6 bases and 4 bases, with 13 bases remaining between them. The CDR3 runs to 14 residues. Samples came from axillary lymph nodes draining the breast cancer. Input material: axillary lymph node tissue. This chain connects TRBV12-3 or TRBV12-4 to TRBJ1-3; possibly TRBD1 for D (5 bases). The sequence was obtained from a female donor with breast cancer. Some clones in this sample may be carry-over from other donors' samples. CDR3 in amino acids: CASSFATAGNTIYF. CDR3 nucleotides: TGTGCCAGCAGCTTTGCGACAGCCGGAAACACCATATATTTT.